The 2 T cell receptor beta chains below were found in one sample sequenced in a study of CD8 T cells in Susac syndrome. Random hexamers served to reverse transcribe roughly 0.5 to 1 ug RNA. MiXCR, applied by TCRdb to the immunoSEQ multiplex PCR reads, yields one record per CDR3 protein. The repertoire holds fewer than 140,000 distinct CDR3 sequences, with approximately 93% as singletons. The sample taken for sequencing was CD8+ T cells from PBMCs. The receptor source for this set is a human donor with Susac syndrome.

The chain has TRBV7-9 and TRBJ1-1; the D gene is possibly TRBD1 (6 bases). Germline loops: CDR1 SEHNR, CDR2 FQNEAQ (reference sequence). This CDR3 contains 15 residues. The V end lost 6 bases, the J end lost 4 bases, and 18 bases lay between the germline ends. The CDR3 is CASRGQSPVGTEAFF. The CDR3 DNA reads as TGTGCCAGCAGAGGACAGTCCCCTGTAGGCACTGAAGCTTTCTTT.

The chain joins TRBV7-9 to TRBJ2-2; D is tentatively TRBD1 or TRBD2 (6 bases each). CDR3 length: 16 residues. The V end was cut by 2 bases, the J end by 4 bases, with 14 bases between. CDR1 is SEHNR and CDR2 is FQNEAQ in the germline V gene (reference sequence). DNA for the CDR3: TGTGCCAGCAGCTTACTAGGCAGGGGAGGCACCGGGGAGCTGTTTTTT. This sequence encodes CASSLLGRGGTGELFF.